The T cell receptor beta chain described here comes from a study of shared clonotypes between healthy human individuals. Repertoires were generated with immunoSEQ multiplex PCR, while TCRdb's copy carries only in-frame clones and drops some. The data hold some 2.3 million clones, with approximately 95% observed a single time. Germline V gives CDR1 SGHTA, CDR2 FQGTGA. The CDR3 totals 13 residues. With 2 bases removed from V and 4 bases from J, the gap between germline ends came to 6 bases. Of note for this clone: This sample includes further DNA sequences coding for the same CDR3.

Sequencing input: naive CD4+ T cells from PBMCs. Noted subset: CD45RA+ positively selected. This TCR was recovered from a man between 18 and 29 years old in good health. Some clones in this sample may be carry-over from other donors' samples. The chain is built from TRBV7-3 and TRBJ2-1, with a possible D match to TRBD1 (6 bases). The CDR3 DNA reads TGTGCCAGCAGCTTAGGACAGTACAATGAGCAGTTCTTC. Its protein is CASSLGQYNEQFF.